This TCR beta chain was profiled in a study of blood T cell repertoires in COVID-19. In the study overall: Some COVID-19 samples were acute and others convalescent; all came from the United States, Italy and Spain. PBMCs, B-cell-depleted T cells, or T cells provided the cDNA or gDNA that made up the material.

The CDR3 covers 17 residues. CDR1 is KGHDR and CDR2 is SFDVKD in the germline V gene. The ends lost 4 bases at V and 6 bases at J; junction bases unmatched: 9. In the study's own analysis: Researchers report that nucleated cell counts were estimated from reference gene primer amplification. Assay: immunoSEQ multiplex PCR; the TCRdb copy retains only in-frame clones and omits some. V and J calls and clone size follow that table, whereas D and trimming were derived from the DNA. Among some 190,000 clones listed, approximately 85% were seen once. The clonotype comes from a human donor with active or convalescent COVID-19. The donor label of this sample is uncertain. V gene TRBV24-1 combines with J gene TRBJ2-3; 13 bases line up with TRBD2. The sequenced material came from peripheral blood. CDR3 loop: CATSDSGLAGPGDTQYF. DNA of the CDR3: TGTGCCACCAGTGACTCGGGACTAGCGGGGCCTGGGGATACGCAGTATTTT.